One sample yielded the 27 T cell receptor beta chains listed below, sequenced in a study of T cells in Graves' hyperthyroidism and ophthalmopathy. TCR beta CDR3 regions were amplified from RNA transcripts. With the HTBI primer set, the TCR CDR3 went through a first round of RT-PCR. TCRdb re-derived calls from the multiplex PCR reads in MiXCR, one entry per CDR3 protein. The repertoire includes fewer than 300,000 distinct CDR3 sequences, 25% to 30% of them detected once, and around 30% sits in the top ten. Sequences were obtained from blood. The origin of the receptors is a man in his forties with Graves' hyperthyroidism that later progressed to Graves' ophthalmopathy.

This clonotype came up many times. V gene TRBV2 combines with J gene TRBJ1-5; unclear D gene. The CDR3 length is 13 residues. CDR1 and CDR2 from the germline V gene are SNHLY and FYNNEI. Trimming removed 7 bases at V and 6 bases at J, with 13 bases between. The CDR3 reads CASTPAPAQPQHF. CDR3 bases: TGTGCCAGCACCCCAGCCCCGGCTCAGCCCCAGCATTTT.

This clonotype was detected many times. The J gene is TRBJ1-5, the V gene TRBV6-1, with a tentative D call TRBD1 (5 bases). Germline CDR1 and CDR2: MNHNS and SASEGT. Trimming took 7 bases from V and 1 from J, leaving 17 bases between them. The CDR3 contains 16 residues. Here the CDR3 DNA reads TGTGCCAGCAAGATGGGGGGAGGAGGGAGCAATCAGCCCCAGCATTTT. Protein product: CASKMGGGGSNQPQHF.

This clonotype came up once. CDR3 DNA sequence: TGTGCCAGCAAGCTTGGGACAGTTCATAGCAATCAGCCCCAGCATTTT. Translating gives CASKLGTVHSNQPQHF. The V and J genes are TRBV12-3 or TRBV12-4 and TRBJ1-5; TRBD1 aligns across 7 bases. Losses at the gene ends were 7 bases for V and 0 bases for J; bases not matched to a gene: 9. The CDR3 is 16 residues long.

The V and J genes are TRBV6-2 or TRBV6-3 and TRBJ2-7, with a possible D match to TRBD1 (5 bases). Germline V gene sequence: CDR1 MNHEY, CDR2 SVGEGT. The CDR3 sequence is 13 residues long. V lost 8 bases and J 2 bases, leaving 13 bases between the germline ends. CDR3: CASGTDSAYEQYF. In DNA, the CDR3 is TGTGCCAGCGGTACCGACAGCGCCTACGAGCAGTACTTC.

This clonotype was detected only a few times. This chain joins TRBV19 and TRBJ2-5; D may be TRBD2 (5 bases). Germline V gene sequence: CDR1 LNHDA, CDR2 SQIVND (reference sequence). With 1 base removed from V and 2 bases from J, the gap between germline ends came to 8 bases. CDR3 length: 14 amino acids. In DNA form, the CDR3 reads TGTGCCAGTAGTATAGTACCGGGGCAAGAGACCCAGTACTTC. Encoded protein: CASSIVPGQETQYF.

This clonotype was observed at least ten times. The rearrangement uses TRBV19 and TRBJ1-2; D is possibly TRBD1 (6 bases). Between the trimmed V and J ends, which lost 5 bases and 6 bases, there was a span of 13 bases. Germline V lookup: CDR1 LNHDA, CDR2 SQIVND (reference sequence). The CDR3 covers 13 residues. The CDR3 DNA sequence: TGTGCCAGTAGTGTGGGGGCCGGGAATGGCTACACCTTC. Translated: CASSVGAGNGYTF.

This clonotype came up many times. This chain links TRBV5-1 with TRBJ1-3; D ambiguous. Germline CDR1 is SGHRS and CDR2 is YFSETQ. The CDR3 runs 15 residues. Trimming pared 1 base from V and 2 bases from J, leaving 10 bases between. The CDR3 loop reads CASSLRQNPGNTIYF. Written as DNA, the CDR3 is TGCGCCAGCAGCTTGAGGCAGAACCCTGGAAACACCATATATTTT.

The chain joins TRBV20-1 to TRBJ2-5, with 7 bases that match TRBD1. The CDR3 consists of 13 residues. The germline V gene has CDR1 DFQATT and CDR2 SNEGSKA (reference sequence). J lost 2 bases, V lost 5 bases, and 5 bases had no gene match. The CDR3 DNA follows: TGCAGTGCTCTACGGGACAGACAAGAGACCCAGTACTTC. Translated: CSALRDRQETQYF.

This clonotype was seen at least ten times. The chain is built from TRBV29-1 and TRBJ1-2; D ambiguous. CDR3 length equals 11 residues. Germline CDR1 and CDR2: SQVTM and ANQGSEA. The CDR3 sequence: CRALANDGYTF. The CDR3 bases are TGCAGGGCATTGGCGAACGATGGCTACACCTTC.

A few counts support this clonotype. The rearrangement joins TRBV6-1 to TRBJ2-3; D is undetermined. The germline V and J ends were trimmed by 0 bases and 2 bases, with 9 bases remaining between them. The germline CDR1 and CDR2 sequences are MNHNS and SASEGT. CDR3 length: 15 residues. In DNA, the CDR3 is TGTGCCAGCAGTGAAGCTAGATTCGACACAGATACGCAGTATTTT. Encoded protein: CASSEARFDTDTQYF.

This clonotype was seen at least ten times. J is TRBJ2-7 and V is TRBV4-1; 7 nucleotides match TRBD1. The germline V gene has CDR1 MGHRA and CDR2 YSYEKL. V lost 4 bases and J lost 6; bases outside the gene matches: 12. The CDR3 has 15 residues. Written as DNA, the CDR3 is TGCGCCAGCAGCCTTCTTCCAGGGACAGTCTGCGAGCAGTACTTC. This codes for CASSLLPGTVCEQYF.

This rearrangement joins TRBV6-1 to TRBJ2-7; 10 bases map to TRBD2. Germline V CDR1 and CDR2: MNHNS, SASEGT. J gave up 1 base and V 5 bases, and 11 bases lay outside the gene matches. CDR3 length: 17 residues. CDR3 nucleotide sequence: TGTGCCAGCAGTCGAGCCGGTTGGACTAGCGGATCCTACGAGCAGTACTTC. Protein product: CASSRAGWTSGSYEQYF.

This clonotype showed up many times. The genes are TRBV28 and TRBJ2-5, with D unresolved. There are 11 residues in the CDR3. The germline gives CDR1 MDHEN, CDR2 SYDVKM. Deletions cut 6 bases from V and 4 bases from J, with 6 bases between. The CDR3 bases are TGTGCCAGCAGAAGCCGAGAGACCCAGTACTTC. Encoded protein: CASRSRETQYF.

This clonotype was seen at least ten times. The gene calls are TRBV25-1 and TRBJ1-6; D gene uncertain. From germline, CDR1 is MGHDK and CDR2 SYGVNS. V was pared by 3 bases and J by 4 bases, with 10 bases between. This CDR3 comprises 15 residues. Written as DNA, the CDR3 is TGTGCCAGCAGTGACGACTTGGGGTATAATTCACCCCTCCACTTT. Protein: CASSDDLGYNSPLHF.

This clonotype was seen many times. The V and J genes are TRBV15 and TRBJ2-7; 8 nucleotides agree with TRBD2. Germline loops: CDR1 LNHNV, CDR2 YYDKDF (reference sequence). The CDR3 sequence is 14 residues long. With V trimmed by 5 bases and J by 2 bases, 5 bases remained unmatched. In DNA form, the CDR3 reads TGTGCCACCAGCGGTAGCGGGGACACCTACGAGCAGTACTTC. It codes for CATSGSGDTYEQYF.

The table lists this clonotype with many counts. J is TRBJ2-2 and V is TRBV12-3 or TRBV12-4; 9 bases fit TRBD1. V was pared by 6 bases and J by 0 bases, with 8 bases of the junction left unmatched. The CDR3 has 17 amino acids. CDR3 sequence (DNA): TGTGCCAGCAGAGACCTGCGGGACAGGGCGAACACCGGGGAGCTGTTTTTT. Encoded protein: CASRDLRDRANTGELFF.

This clonotype was detected many times. V and J are TRBV30 and TRBJ1-1; 7 nucleotides match TRBD1. V lost 4 bases to trimming and J lost 6 bases; unmatched junction nucleotides: 8. This CDR3 region has 13 residues. CDR1 GTSNPN and CDR2 SVGIG come from the germline V gene (reference sequence). CDR3 sequence (DNA): TGTGCCTGGATATGGGAGGGGGCCGCTGAAGCTTTCTTT. Protein: CAWIWEGAAEAFF.

This clonotype was detected many times. The chain uses TRBV19 and TRBJ1-1; 10 bases match TRBD1. This CDR3 is 15 amino acids long. Unmatched junction bases numbered 7, after V lost 5 bases and J lost 4 bases. Germline V gives CDR1 LNHDA, CDR2 SQIVND (reference sequence). CDR3 DNA: TGTGCCAGTAGTTCTTGGACAGGGGGGCGCACTGAAGCTTTCTTT. Encoded protein: CASSSWTGGRTEAFF.

This clonotype occurred many times. The rearrangement links TRBV27 to TRBJ2-7; 10 bases line up with TRBD1. CDR3 size: 16 residues. CDR1 is MNHEY, CDR2 SMNVEV, per germline (reference sequence). The J segment lost 6 bases and the V segment lost 5 bases, leaving 13 bases of the junction unmatched. CDR3: CASSDQDRGLRREQYF. CDR3 nucleotide sequence: TGTGCCAGCAGTGACCAAGACAGGGGGCTACGGCGCGAGCAGTACTTC.

This clonotype appeared many times. The chain uses TRBV10-3 and TRBJ1-5, with TRBD1 matching over 9 bases. The CDR3 is 14 amino acids. J gave up 4 bases and V 6 bases, and 4 bases lay outside the gene matches. Per the germline V gene, CDR1 is ENHRY and CDR2 is SYGVKD. The CDR3 reads CAISLDRGNQPQHF. The CDR3 DNA is TGTGCCATCAGCCTGGACAGGGGAAATCAGCCCCAGCATTTT.

This chain joins TRBV12-3 or TRBV12-4 and TRBJ1-2; D not resolved. V lost 6 bases to trimming and J lost 2 bases, with 10 bases between them. The CDR3 length is 13 residues. CDR3 in DNA: TGTGCCAGCAGCGCGCTCAGGAACTATGGCTACACCTTC. It translates to CASSALRNYGYTF.

In this sample, this clonotype turned up many times. V gene TRBV7-3 combines with J gene TRBJ2-5; 9 bases line up with TRBD1. The germline V gene has CDR1 SGHTA and CDR2 FQGTGA. J gave up 4 bases and V 4 bases, and 4 bases lay outside the gene matches. The CDR3 totals 14 residues. Written as DNA, the CDR3 is TGTGCCAGCAGCTCGGGACAGGGCGCAGAGACCCAGTACTTC. Translating it yields CASSSGQGAETQYF.

This clonotype was picked up many times. In nucleotides, the CDR3 is TGTGCCAGCAGTCCCAACAAAAGGACCCGGGACAGGGATTATGGCTACACCTTC. Its translation: CASSPNKRTRDRDYGYTF. V gene TRBV28 combines with J gene TRBJ1-2; TRBD1 aligns across 9 bases. Germline V CDR1 and CDR2: MDHEN, SYDVKM. With V trimmed by 5 bases and J by 5 bases, 18 bases remained unmatched. CDR3 size: 18 residues.

This clonotype was counted ten times or more. The V gene is TRBV20-1, the J gene TRBJ1-1; weak D call: TRBD1 (6 bases). CDR1 and CDR2 from the germline V gene are DFQATT and SNEGSKA (reference sequence). This CDR3 comprises 14 residues. The V end was cut by 2 bases, the J end by 5 bases, with 15 bases between. CDR3 DNA: TGCAGTGCTAGAACAACAGGGTGGTTAACTGAAGCTTTCTTT. Its translation: CSARTTGWLTEAFF.

This clonotype was recorded many times. This chain joins TRBV5-1 and TRBJ2-2, with TRBD1 matching over 7 bases. Trimming took 4 bases from V and 4 from J; bases not matched to a gene: 4. The CDR3 loop spans 14 amino acids. Germline CDR1 and CDR2: SGHRS and YFSETQ. The CDR3 is CASSRGQSTGELFF. The DNA of the CDR3 is TGCGCCAGCAGCCGGGGACAGAGCACCGGGGAGCTGTTTTTT.

This clonotype occurred many times. The chain employs TRBV5-1 and TRBJ2-2; tentatively, D is TRBD1 (5 bases). V lost 4 bases to trimming and J lost 3 bases, with 13 bases between them. The CDR3 consists of 15 residues. In germline, CDR1 is SGHRS, CDR2 YFSETQ. CDR3 sequence (DNA): TGCGCCAGCAGCCCTCAGGGTCCCGACACCGGGGAGCTGTTTTTT. Its protein product is CASSPQGPDTGELFF.

The chain carries TRBV28 and TRBJ2-5; D gene unclear. Germline assignment: CDR1 MDHEN and CDR2 SYDVKM. The CDR3 extends over 13 amino acids. Between the trimmed V and J ends, which lost 6 bases and 2 bases, there was a span of 10 bases. CDR3 nucleotides: TGTGCCAGCAGCCGACCGATTCAAGAGACCCAGTACTTC. It translates to CASSRPIQETQYF.